One and the same sample provided the 3 T cell receptor beta chains below, sequenced in a study of tumor-infiltrating lymphocytes in oesophageal squamous cell carcinoma. TCRdb re-derived calls from the PCR reads in MiXCR, one entry per CDR3 protein. The data hold 15,000 or so distinct CDR3 sequences, with around half observed a single time. Material for sequencing was esophageal tumor tissue. The receptor set was obtained from a female donor with esophageal squamous cell carcinoma.

J is TRBJ2-1 and V is TRBV7-2, with D possibly TRBD1 on 5 matching bases. Germline V gives CDR1 SGHTA, CDR2 FQGNSA. Trimming cost V 2 bases and J 0 bases, with 11 bases left between them. The CDR3 sequence is 16 residues long. CDR3 bases: TGTGCCAGCAGCTTATGGGGCCAAAACTCCTACAATGAGCAGTTCTTC. Residues: CASSLWGQNSYNEQFF.

The rearrangement links TRBV6-1 to TRBJ1-4, with TRBD1 matching 7 bases. Germline CDR1 MNHNS, CDR2 SASEGT. J gave up 4 bases and V 5 bases, and 7 bases lay outside the gene matches. The CDR3 runs to 15 residues. CDR3 nucleotides: TGTGCCAGCAGTACAGGGACAGCCATTAATGAAAAACTGTTTTTT. Translating gives CASSTGTAINEKLFF.

V usage is TRBV24-1 and J usage is TRBJ2-3; unclear D gene. This CDR3 is built from 11 residues. CDR1 KGHDR and CDR2 SFDVKD come from the germline V gene. V was cut by 10 bases and J by 8 bases, with 12 bases left in between. The CDR3 DNA sequence: TGTGCCACGGGTACGGAAGGTACGCAGTATTTT. Its translation: CATGTEGTQYF.